One and the same sample provided the 8 T cell receptor beta chains below, sequenced in a study of cytomegalovirus exposure and HLA in healthy donors. 60 Vbeta and 13 Jbeta primers were used in PCR. Clones were sequenced by immunoSEQ multiplex PCR, and TCRdb holds only the in-frame ones, with some missing. The sample shows about 130,000 clones, around four fifths of them seen only once. The sequencing input was PBMCs. These receptors came from a female donor in good health and CMV-seronegative.

The chain recombines TRBV7-2 with TRBJ1-4; 7 bases are a match to TRBD1. The CDR3 is 15 amino acids. Germline lookup yields CDR1 SGHTA and CDR2 FQGNSA. V lost 5 bases to trimming and J lost 3 bases; unmatched junction nucleotides: 6. The CDR3 nucleotides are TGTGCCAGCAGCGTCAACAGGGGAGCTAATGAAAAACTGTTTTTT. It translates to CASSVNRGANEKLFF.

The chain joins TRBV6-5 to TRBJ1-5, with TRBD1 identical over 7 bases. The V gene end was trimmed by 6 bases and the J gene end by 6 bases; junction bases not matched to a gene: 8. There are 14 residues in the CDR3. The germline CDR1 and CDR2 sequences are MNHEY and SVGAGI. CDR3 DNA sequence: TGTGCCAGCAGCCCGACAGGGCTAGGTCAGCCCCAGCATTTT. Its translation is CASSPTGLGQPQHF.

The genes are TRBV6-1 and TRBJ2-5; 8 bases fit TRBD1. The germline gives CDR1 MNHNS, CDR2 SASEGT. The ends lost 2 bases at V and 6 bases at J; junction bases unmatched: 5. This CDR3 comprises 14 residues. DNA of the CDR3: TGTGCCAGCAGTGAAACAGGGGGACAAAAGACCCAGTACTTC. This codes for CASSETGGQKTQYF.

This clone has a single count. This sequence joins TRBV6-6 and TRBJ2-5; TRBD2 is a possible D gene (5 bases). The J call is uncertain, as TRBJ2-7 better fits the DNA end. Germline V gene sequence: CDR1 MNHNY, CDR2 SVGAGI (reference sequence). This CDR3 region has 13 residues. DNA of the CDR3: TGTGCCAGCAGCTTCGGACTCCCCTACGAGCAGTACTTC. Its protein product is CASSFGLPYEQYF.

The chain is built from TRBV5-1 and TRBJ2-5, with D maybe TRBD2 (5 bases). V was cut by 4 bases and J by 1 base, with 14 bases left in between. Germline loops: CDR1 SGHRS, CDR2 YFSETQ. The CDR3 covers 15 residues. This CDR3 is CASSPPRGLQETQYF. CDR3 coding DNA: TGCGCCAGCAGCCCCCCCAGAGGGCTCCAAGAGACCCAGTACTTC. The whole variable domain, filled in from reference TRBV5-1 and TRBJ2-5, reads KAGVTQTPRYLIKTRGQQVTLSCSPISGHRSVSWYQQTPGQGLQFLFEYFSETQRNKGNFPGRFSGRQFSNSRSEMNVSTLELGDSALYLCASSPPRGLQETQYFGPGTRLLVL.

The chain is built from TRBV30 and TRBJ2-1; 9 bases fit TRBD2. V lost 7 bases to trimming and J lost 9 bases; unmatched junction nucleotides: 4. The CDR3 extends over 11 amino acids. Looked up from germline, CDR1 is GTSNPN and CDR2 is SVGIG (reference sequence). CDR3 nucleotide sequence: TGTGCCTTTAGCGGGAGAACTGAGCAGTTCTTC. Protein: CAFSGRTEQFF.

V is TRBV5-1 and J is TRBJ2-3; unclear D gene. In germline, CDR1 is SGHRS, CDR2 YFSETQ. The CDR3 has 13 amino acids. V lost 3 bases and J 3 bases, leaving 8 bases between the germline ends. The CDR3 protein is CASSYSLTDTQYF. In nucleotides, the CDR3 is TGCGCCAGCAGCTACAGCTTGACAGATACGCAGTATTTT. The full variable domain, completed using reference TRBV5-1 and TRBJ2-3, is KAGVTQTPRYLIKTRGQQVTLSCSPISGHRSVSWYQQTPGQGLQFLFEYFSETQRNKGNFPGRFSGRQFSNSRSEMNVSTLELGDSALYLCASSYSLTDTQYFGPGTRLTVL.

The V call is TRBV10-3, the J call TRBJ2-7, with TRBD1 matching 7 bases. This CDR3 contains 15 residues. From germline, CDR1 is ENHRY and CDR2 SYGVKD. Unmatched junction bases numbered 12, after V lost 3 bases and J lost 7 bases. The CDR3 loop is CAISDSSGTVREQYF. Here the CDR3 DNA reads TGTGCCATCAGTGATTCTTCAGGGACAGTGAGAGAGCAGTACTTC.